The present TCR beta chain was sequenced within a study of blood T cells in healthy people across ages. Isolation per sample recovered at least 7 million PBMCs. Total RNA extracted from each sample amounted to at least 6 micrograms. A second PCR, run for about 7 to 11 cycles, used a sample-barcoded 5' primer plus a J-beta primer mix. A tag from a template-switch adaptor with 12 random nucleotides marked each cDNA molecule. TCRdb reprocessed the 5' RACE reads with MiXCR, giving one entry per CDR3 protein. The repertoire holds around 1,700,000 distinct CDR3 sequences, with 28% as singletons. CDR1 and CDR2 (germline): SQVTM, ANQGSEA. This CDR3 is 12 amino acids long. The ends lost 7 bases at V and 4 bases at J; junction bases unmatched: 5. This clonotype was recorded at least ten times.

Material for sequencing was blood. The rearrangement uses TRBV29-1 and TRBJ1-1, with 8 bases fitting TRBD1. The receptor's source is a woman aged 25 to 39 in good health. The CDR3 DNA follows: TGCAGCGGCCTCAGGGGGCCCACTGAAGCTTTCTTT. Translated, it gives CSGLRGPTEAFF.